This entry features one T cell receptor beta chain sequence. Its antigen is unidentified. This sample was included in a study of T cells expressing NK-cell markers. At the level of the study: Within the sequenced cohort of eight donors, seven exhibited HCMV seropositivity and one was seronegative. General study findings and limits: Several donors' CD3+CD56-NKG2C+ cells were dominated by the same clonotypes.

The cDNA for TCR beta came from 5'RACE template switching with UMIs. TCRdb re-called the 5' RACE reads, yielding one record per CDR3 amino acid sequence without DNA. In total, the table holds 400,000 to 550,000 distinct CDR3 sequences. The CDR3 is 16 amino acids. Germline CDR1 is SEHNR and CDR2 is FQNEAQ (reference sequence). The V gene is TRBV7-9, the J gene TRBJ2-5. This receptor was obtained from a woman aged 18 to 75 in good health. The specimen sequenced was blood T cells: a sorted CD56 or NKG2C T cell subset, CD4+ or CD8+ T cells, or bulk PBMC T cells (not recorded which). The CDR3 loop is CASSLGLGQYQETQYF.